Each of the 19 T cell receptor beta chains below was sequenced from the same sample in a study of CD8 T cells in Susac syndrome. With random hexamers, roughly 0.5 to 1 ug RNA was reverse transcribed. TCRdb used MiXCR to reprocess the immunoSEQ multiplex PCR reads, holding one entry per CDR3 protein. The table shows about 180,000 distinct CDR3 sequences, with just under 95% occurring only once. The sequencing sample was made of CD4+ T cells from PBMCs. The source of these receptors is a human donor with Susac syndrome.

V usage is TRBV19 and J usage is TRBJ1-1; D remains unclear. The CDR3 covers 11 residues. The germline V gene encodes CDR1 LNHDA and CDR2 SQIVND (reference sequence). Between the trimmed V and J ends, which lost 7 bases and 6 bases, there was a span of 9 bases. The CDR3 sequence: CASTGDSEAFF. The CDR3 nucleotides read TGTGCCAGTACCGGGGATTCTGAAGCTTTCTTT.

V and J are TRBV14 and TRBJ2-2, with 8 bases fitting TRBD1. The CDR3 covers 16 residues. CDR1 is SGHDN and CDR2 is FVKESK in the germline V gene. With V trimmed by 4 bases and J by 1 base, 5 bases remained unmatched. The CDR3 loop reads CASSRNRGWNTGELFF. Written as DNA, the CDR3 is TGTGCCAGCAGCCGAAACAGGGGGTGGAACACCGGGGAGCTGTTTTTT.

The chain combines TRBV2 with TRBJ2-5, with 7 bases fitting TRBD2. This CDR3 region has 15 residues. The V gene end was trimmed by 0 bases and the J gene end by 5 bases; junction bases not matched to a gene: 6. Germline V lookup: CDR1 SNHLY, CDR2 FYNNEI. The CDR3, as DNA: TGTGCCAGCAGTGAAGCGCGGGGGTTGGGGGAGACCCAGTACTTC. Encoded protein: CASSEARGLGETQYF.

Here the CDR3 DNA reads TGTGCCAGCAGTGATCACGCATGGGGGGATGGCTACACCTTC. As protein: CASSDHAWGDGYTF. The V gene is TRBV6-1, the J gene TRBJ1-2; maybe TRBD1 (5 bases). The CDR3 covers 14 residues. From germline, CDR1 is MNHNS and CDR2 SASEGT. Trimming took 3 bases from V and 6 from J, leaving 14 bases between them.

The chain has TRBV10-3 and TRBJ2-1, with TRBD2 matching 11 bases. V gave up 8 bases and J gave up 10 bases; unmatched junction bases: 13. The CDR3 consists of 15 residues. The germline gives CDR1 ENHRY, CDR2 SYGVKD. CDR3 sequence reads: CAIAIAGGGGEEQFF. In DNA form, the CDR3 reads TGTGCCATCGCGATAGCGGGGGGGGGCGGGGAAGAGCAGTTCTTC.

The V and J genes are TRBV9 and TRBJ2-2; D is unclear. CDR1 and CDR2 from the germline V gene are SGDLS and YYNGEE. The V end was cut by 0 bases, the J end by 3 bases, with 12 bases between. The CDR3 covers 16 residues. The DNA for the CDR3 is TGTGCCAGCAGCGTAGGGGCCGAATCTGACACCGGGGAGCTGTTTTTT. Translated, it gives CASSVGAESDTGELFF.

The chain has TRBV20-1 and TRBJ2-1; the match to TRBD2 covers 7 bases. With 3 bases clipped from V and 4 bases from J, the junction kept 6 bases outside the gene matches. CDR1 DFQATT and CDR2 SNEGSKA come from the germline V gene (reference sequence). The CDR3 contains 14 residues. CDR3 residues: CSARKPGGYNEQFF. The CDR3 DNA reads as TGCAGTGCTAGGAAGCCGGGGGGTTACAATGAGCAGTTCTTC.

This chain links TRBV30 with TRBJ1-1; D possibly corresponds to TRBD1 (5 bases). The CDR3 loop spans 11 amino acids. Germline CDR1 and CDR2: GTSNPN and SVGIG (reference sequence). V shed 8 bases and J shed 11 bases, with 18 bases lying between them. The CDR3 loop is CALRWGLQAFF. The CDR3, as DNA: TGTGCCCTTAGGTGGGGCCTACAGGCTTTCTTT.

The chain combines TRBV5-6 with TRBJ2-3, with 11 bases aligning to TRBD2. CDR3 length: 17 residues. Germline V gene lookup returns CDR1 SGHDT and CDR2 YYEEEE. Germline trimming cut 0 bases from V and 4 bases from J; bases unmatched to any gene: 7. Written as DNA, the CDR3 is TGTGCCAGCAGCTTGGAGCTTCTAGCGGGGGGTGCAGATACGCAGTATTTT. Protein: CASSLELLAGGADTQYF.

This clonotype was picked up one time. This sequence joins TRBV19 and TRBJ2-5; 7 bases are a match to TRBD2. Germline V CDR1 and CDR2: LNHDA, SQIVND (reference sequence). The CDR3 runs to 16 residues. The J segment lost 2 bases and the V segment lost 5 bases, leaving 11 bases of the junction unmatched. Written as DNA, the CDR3 is TGTGCCAGTAGTTCCCCAGCGGGGCCCCTTCAAGAGACCCAGTACTTC. Translated: CASSSPAGPLQETQYF.

V usage is TRBV18 and J usage is TRBJ2-5; D unresolved. From germline, CDR1 is KGHSH and CDR2 LQKENI. This CDR3 comprises 14 residues. The V and J ends lost 5 bases and 4 bases respectively, with 14 bases between them. The DNA for the CDR3 is TGTGCCAGCTCATCCCGGGCCCCCGGAGAGACCCAGTACTTC. It codes for CASSSRAPGETQYF.

The V call is TRBV7-2, the J call TRBJ2-3; D perhaps matches TRBD1 (6 bases). The CDR3 contains 12 residues. In germline, CDR1 is SGHTA, CDR2 FQGNSA. V gave up 5 bases and J gave up 10 bases, with 13 bases separating them. This chain's CDR3 is CASSRQESSQYF. The CDR3 nucleotides read TGTGCCAGCAGCCGACAGGAAAGCTCGCAGTATTTT. The full variable domain, with the rest looked up from reference TRBV7-2 and TRBJ2-3, is GAGVSQSPSNKVTEKGKDVELRCDPISGHTALYWYRQSLGQGLEFLIYFQGNSAPDKSGLPSDRFSAERTGGSVSTLTIQRTQQEDSAVYLCASSRQESSQYFGPGTRLTVL.

CDR3 DNA: TGTGCCAGCAGTATCTCACCGGGACAGCTAGCCCCAGATACGCAGTATTTT. Translating gives CASSISPGQLAPDTQYF. The chain has TRBV27 and TRBJ2-3; 7 bases agree with TRBD1. Losses at the gene ends were 5 bases for V and 4 bases for J; bases not matched to a gene: 15. Looked up from germline, CDR1 is MNHEY and CDR2 is SMNVEV (reference sequence). The CDR3 contains 17 residues.

This chain uses TRBV25-1 with TRBJ1-1, with unresolved D. V was cut by 2 bases and J by 3 bases, with 4 bases left in between. Germline CDR1 is MGHDK and CDR2 is SYGVNS. The CDR3 has 12 residues. CDR3 bases: TGTGCCAGCAGTGAAGGGTACACTGAAGCTTTCTTT. The encoded protein is CASSEGYTEAFF.

V gene TRBV3-1 combines with J gene TRBJ1-5, with 12 bases aligning to TRBD1. The CDR3 is 15 residues long. J lost 8 bases, V lost 2 bases, and 4 bases had no gene match. Germline CDR1 is LGHDT and CDR2 is YNNKEL (reference sequence). The DNA of the CDR3 is TGTGCCAGCAGCCAAATGGGGACAGGGGGCGAGCCCCAGCATTTT. Encoded protein: CASSQMGTGGEPQHF.

The rearrangement uses TRBV7-2 and TRBJ2-3; 13 nucleotides match TRBD2. Germline CDR1 reads SGHTA; CDR2 reads FQGNSA. This CDR3 is built from 18 residues. Losses at the gene ends were 4 bases for V and 0 bases for J; bases not matched to a gene: 7. The chain's CDR3 is CASSYSGTSGISTDTQYF. The CDR3 region has the DNA TGTGCCAGCAGCTACTCAGGGACTAGCGGGATCAGCACAGATACGCAGTATTTT.

The rearrangement links TRBV4-3 to TRBJ2-1; D is ambiguous. Germline V gene data show CDR1 as LGHNA and CDR2 as YSLEER. The CDR3 runs 12 residues. With 0 bases removed from V and 8 bases from J, the gap between germline ends came to 5 bases. CDR3 amino acids: CASSQDWHEQFF. In DNA, the CDR3 is TGCGCCAGCAGCCAAGACTGGCATGAGCAGTTCTTC.

V usage is TRBV4-2 and J usage is TRBJ2-7; weak D call: TRBD1 (6 bases). Per the germline V gene, CDR1 is LGHNA and CDR2 is YNFKEQ. The V gene lost 3 bases and the J gene lost 0 bases, with 12 bases spanning the gap. This CDR3 region has 15 residues. CDR3 coding DNA: TGTGCCAGCAGCCAGAGCAGACAGGTCTCCTACGAGCAGTACTTC. Encoded protein: CASSQSRQVSYEQYF.

V usage is TRBV5-1 and J usage is TRBJ2-4; 9 positions match TRBD2. CDR1 and CDR2 from the germline V gene are SGHRS and YFSETQ. The junction had 3 bases not matched to a gene; V was cut back by 0 bases and J by 2 bases. The CDR3 contains 16 residues. DNA for the CDR3: TGCGCCAGCAGCTTGGTAGCGGGGGAAACCAAAAACATTCAGTACTTC. This translates into CASSLVAGETKNIQYF.